These 9 T cell receptor beta chains originate from one sample sequenced in a study of OX40 agonist ivuxolimab in advanced cancers. Only in-frame clones appear in the TCRdb table, and some are missing; sequencing was by immunoSEQ multiplex PCR. The repertoire holds 30,000 to 35,000 clones, with 81% as singletons. The sample in question was CD4+ or CD8+ T cells sorted from blood, obtained in a trial of the OX40 agonist ivuxolimab. Receptor source: an adult with an advanced solid tumor such as melanoma, head and neck, liver or kidney cancer.

DNA for the CDR3: TGTGCCAGCAGTGAAGGCTTGGCAGCAATTTCCTACGAGCAGTACTTC. Protein sequence: CASSEGLAAISYEQYF. The chain uses TRBV6-1 and TRBJ2-7, with no clear D. CDR3 size: 16 residues. CDR1 is MNHNS, CDR2 SASEGT, per germline. V shed 1 base and J shed 1 base, with 14 bases lying between them.

The table lists this clone with a count of one. The CDR3 spells CASSVQGGRVETQYF. CDR3 nucleotide sequence: TGTGCCAGCAGCGTTCAGGGGGGTAGAGTAGAGACCCAGTACTTC. The rearrangement links TRBV9 to TRBJ2-5; D might be TRBD1 (7 bases). Trimming removed 2 bases at V and 4 bases at J, with 15 bases between. This CDR3 comprises 15 residues. The germline V gene encodes CDR1 SGDLS and CDR2 YYNGEE. Full variable domain (rest looked up from reference TRBV9 and TRBJ2-5): DSGVTQTPKHLITATGQRVTLRCSPRSGDLSVYWYQQSLDQGLQFLIQYYNGEERAKGNILERFSAQQFPDLHSELNLSSLELGDSALYFCASSVQGGRVETQYFGPGTRLLVL.

Written as DNA, the CDR3 is TGTGCCAGCAAAACTCAGGGAAGCGGGGAGCTGTTTTTT. Its protein is CASKTQGSGELFF. V is TRBV5-4 and J is TRBJ2-2, with D maybe TRBD1 (5 bases). Germline CDR1 and CDR2: SGHNT and YYREEE (reference sequence). V lost 6 bases and J 7 bases, leaving 13 bases between the germline ends. The CDR3 is 13 residues long. Complete variable domain (other parts from reference TRBV5-4 and TRBJ2-2): ETGVTQSPTHLIKTRGQQVTLRCSSQSGHNTVSWYQQALGQGPQFIFQYYREEENGRGNFPPRFSGLQFPNYSSELNVNALELDDSALYLCASKTQGSGELFFGEGSRLTVL.

The rearrangement joins TRBV5-8 to TRBJ1-5; D unclear. The CDR3 has 15 residues. Germline values: CDR1 SGHTS, CDR2 YDEGEE. The ends were cut back, 4 bases at V and 8 bases at J, with 19 bases in the middle. DNA for the CDR3: TGTGCCAGCAGCCACCCGTTGAGGACCAAGGAGCCCCAGCATTTT. Residues: CASSHPLRTKEPQHF. Full variable domain (missing parts from reference TRBV5-8 and TRBJ1-5): EAGVTQSPTHLIKTRGQQATLRCSPISGHTSVYWYQQALGLGLQFLLWYDEGEERNRGNFPPRFSGRQFPNYSSELNVNALELEDSALYLCASSHPLRTKEPQHFGDGTRLSIL.

In this sample, this clone turned up once. V usage is TRBV5-1 and J usage is TRBJ1-5; D perhaps matches TRBD1 (6 bases). The CDR3 has 15 residues. Germline V gene sequence: CDR1 SGHRS, CDR2 YFSETQ. Trimming removed 4 bases from V and 3 bases from J, with 14 bases in between. DNA for the CDR3: TGCGCCAGCAGCCCAGATCCGGGACACAATCAGCCCCAGCATTTT. As protein: CASSPDPGHNQPQHF.

This chain uses TRBV19 with TRBJ1-5; D gene unclear. Germline V gene sequence: CDR1 LNHDA, CDR2 SQIVND (reference sequence). Trimming stripped 7 bases from V and 0 bases from J, with 10 bases between. The CDR3 contains 14 residues. The CDR3 region has the DNA TGTGCCAGTAACCCCGGGCGTAGCAATCAGCCCCAGCATTTT. Amino acids: CASNPGRSNQPQHF.

The chain joins TRBV5-1 to TRBJ2-2; tentative D call: TRBD1 (6 bases). The CDR3 runs to 16 residues. Germline V gives CDR1 SGHRS, CDR2 YFSETQ. Trimming took 2 bases from V and 6 from J, leaving 17 bases between them. The DNA of the CDR3 is TGCGCCAGCAGCTTCAGGGGCCCCATGCAGTCCGGGGAGCTGTTTTTT. Its translation is CASSFRGPMQSGELFF.

V is TRBV18 and J is TRBJ2-5; TRBD1 might be the D (5 bases). Per germline, CDR1 KGHSH and CDR2 LQKENI. The CDR3 loop spans 14 amino acids. With 6 bases removed from V and 5 bases from J, the gap between germline ends came to 16 bases. Written as DNA, the CDR3 is TGTGCCAGCTCCAGAGGTCCTAAGGGGGAGACCCAGTACTTC. The encoded protein is CASSRGPKGETQYF.

The V gene is TRBV25-1, the J gene TRBJ2-1; 9 nucleotides align to TRBD1. After removal of 4 bases from V and 5 bases from J, the junction contained 9 bases not matched to a gene. The CDR3 contains 16 residues. Germline V gives CDR1 MGHDK, CDR2 SYGVNS. The chain's CDR3 is CASSVYRGRWNNEQFF. The CDR3 DNA is TGTGCCAGCAGTGTTTACAGGGGGCGATGGAACAATGAGCAGTTCTTC.